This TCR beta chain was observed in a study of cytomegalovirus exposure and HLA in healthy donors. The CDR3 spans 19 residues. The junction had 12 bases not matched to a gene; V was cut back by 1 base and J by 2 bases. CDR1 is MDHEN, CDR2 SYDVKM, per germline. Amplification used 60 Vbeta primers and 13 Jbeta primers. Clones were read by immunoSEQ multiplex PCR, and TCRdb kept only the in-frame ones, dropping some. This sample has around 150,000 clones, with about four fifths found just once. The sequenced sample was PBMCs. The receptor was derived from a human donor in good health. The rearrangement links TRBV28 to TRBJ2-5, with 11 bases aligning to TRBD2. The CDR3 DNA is TGTGCCAGCAGTTTATCTCTCTCGGGGGGACTAGCGGAACAAGAGACCCAGTACTTC. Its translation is CASSLSLSGGLAEQETQYF.